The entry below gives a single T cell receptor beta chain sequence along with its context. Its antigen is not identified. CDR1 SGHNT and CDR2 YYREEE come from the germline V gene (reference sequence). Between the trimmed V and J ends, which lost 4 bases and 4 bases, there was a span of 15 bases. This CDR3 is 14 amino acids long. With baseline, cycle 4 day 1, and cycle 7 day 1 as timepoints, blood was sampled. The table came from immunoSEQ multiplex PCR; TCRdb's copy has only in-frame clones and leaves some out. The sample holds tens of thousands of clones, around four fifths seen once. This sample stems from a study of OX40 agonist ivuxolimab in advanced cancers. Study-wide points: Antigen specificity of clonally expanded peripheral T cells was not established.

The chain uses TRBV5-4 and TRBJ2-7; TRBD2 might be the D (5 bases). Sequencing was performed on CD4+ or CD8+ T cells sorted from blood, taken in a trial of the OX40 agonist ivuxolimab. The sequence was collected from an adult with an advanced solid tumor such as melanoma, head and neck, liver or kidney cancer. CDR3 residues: CASSLDSRTYEQYF. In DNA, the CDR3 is TGTGCCAGCAGCCTGGACTCGCGCACGTACGAGCAGTACTTC. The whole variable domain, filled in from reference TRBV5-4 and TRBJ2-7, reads ETGVTQSPTHLIKTRGQQVTLRCSSQSGHNTVSWYQQALGQGPQFIFQYYREEENGRGNFPPRFSGLQFPNYSSELNVNALELDDSALYLCASSLDSRTYEQYFGPGTRLTVT.